The TCR beta chain under discussion was sequenced for a study of blood T cell repertoires in COVID-19 (dated by TCRdb to between 2020 and 2021). For the study in its entirety: Collaborator samples came from the United States, Italy and Spain and covered acute and convalescent phases of COVID-19. The prospective study material was composed of cDNA or gDNA derived from T cells, B-cell-depleted T cells, or PBMCs. Subjects who had been exposed to COVID-19, were actively infected with it, or had recovered from it provided the deeply sampled blood TCRbeta repertoires that made up the dataset. A freely available public database, intended as a resource for researchers studying the immune response to SARS-CoV-2, is where the repertoires were released. The samples were drawn from two sources: the first 160 participants of the ongoing ImmuneRACE study, and 1,000 to 1,500 subjects contributed by 6 global collaborators. Sample metadata almost always included a de-identified subject ID, COVID-19 status, age in years and sex. HLA class I and class II types, where available, came from metadata supplied by the sample provider rather than from assay-based typing.

Collaborating institutions collected whole blood in K2EDTA tubes following their own protocols. For TCRbeta analysis, collaborator samples were shipped as frozen whole blood, as isolated PBMCs, or as DNA extracted from either sample type. TCRbeta CDR3 regions were amplified from genomic DNA by means of the immunoSEQ Assay, a bias-controlled multiplex PCR. The study's processing was this. The number of nucleated cells in each sample was estimated by amplification of reference gene primers within the assay. Sequence reads were collapsed and filtered to measure the absolute abundance of every unique TCRbeta CDR3 rearrangement. For each sample, productive Simpson clonality was calculated by taking the square root of Simpson's diversity index across productive rearrangements. TCRdb mirrors the immuneACCESS table, restricted to in-frame sequences. Some clones are absent from its copies; in checked studies, under half trace to an unresolved V gene, and the reason for the others is unknown. The V and J calls and clone size come from that table; D and trimming were worked out from the DNA. The sample includes 140,000 or so clones, with approximately 87% observed a single time. The ten largest clones add up to about 9.4% of the sample.

As regards this clone: There is no known antigen for this receptor. Within one base of it there is no much larger clone, and no base qualities were kept.

From the cysteine up to the phenylalanine, the CDR3 has a length of 21 residues. Only the CDR3 DNA is retained, 63 bases long and in frame from the first base. As encoded in the germline V gene (reference sequence), CDR1 is LGHDT while CDR2 is YNNKEL. V and J are trimmed by 3 bases and 5 bases, and the gene matches miss 24 bases of the junction. What the research found in general, with its limitations: How much clinical and demographic metadata was included differed by source and by participant, and the metadata was provided uncurated.

This sequence uses TRBV3-1 (or the pseudogene TRBV3-2) and TRBJ1-2; 10 bases in the junction line up with TRBD1. Sequencing input: peripheral blood. The clonotype was recovered from a woman in her fifties or sixties with active or convalescent COVID-19. This receptor carries the CDR3 CASSQEFTGTGEENNRYGYTF. The DNA reads TGTGCCAGCAGCCAGGAATTCACCGGGACAGGGGAGGAGAATAATAGGTATGGCTACACCTTC.